This T cell receptor (beta chain) stems from a study of blood T cell repertoires in COVID-19. Germline V lookup: CDR1 MNHEY, CDR2 SMNVEV (reference sequence). CDR3 length: 17 residues. V lost 2 bases, J lost 6 bases, and 13 bases stayed unmatched. Original analysis: Estimated nucleated cell counts came from reference gene primer amplification. Assay: immunoSEQ multiplex PCR; the TCRdb copy retains only in-frame clones and omits some. V and J calls and clone size are given by that table; D and trimming were obtained from the DNA. The data show approximately 250,000 clones, with 80% to 90% seen just once and around 2% held by the top ten.

The TCR originated in a man aged 25-45 years who had recovered from COVID-19. V usage is TRBV27 and J usage is TRBJ1-5; TRBD1 aligns across 7 bases. The material sequenced was peripheral blood. CDR3 amino acids: CASSLRFDRASTQPQHF. The CDR3 DNA is TGTGCCAGCAGTTTACGGTTTGACAGGGCTTCGACTCAGCCCCAGCATTTT.